The 7 T cell receptor beta chains below all came from one sample that was sequenced in a study of blood T cell repertoires in COVID-19. Assay: immunoSEQ multiplex PCR; the TCRdb copy retains only in-frame clones and omits some. The sample has under 200,000 clones, approximately 84% seen once; the top ten hold 4.5% to 5%. Material for sequencing was peripheral blood. The source is a woman older than 75 with acute or convalescent COVID-19.

This clone was observed a few times. The CDR3, as DNA: TGTGCCTGGAGTGTAGCAGGGCCCTACGGCTACACCTTC. This encodes CAWSVAGPYGYTF. The gene calls are TRBV30 and TRBJ1-2; TRBD1 is a possible D gene (5 bases). The CDR3 is 13 amino acids. V lost 0 bases and J 8 bases, leaving 13 bases between the germline ends. Germline V lookup: CDR1 GTSNPN, CDR2 SVGIG (reference sequence).

The chain carries TRBV11-2 and TRBJ1-4; D may be TRBD1 (6 bases). Germline V CDR1 and CDR2: SGHAT, FQNNGV. V was trimmed by 2 bases and J by 2 bases, leaving 9 bases between them. The CDR3 is made up of 15 amino acids. This CDR3 is CASSLRQATNEKLFF. The CDR3 nucleotides are TGTGCCAGCAGCTTACGACAGGCTACTAATGAAAAACTGTTTTTT.

V is TRBV5-8 and J is TRBJ2-5, with D possibly TRBD1 on 6 matching bases. This CDR3 has 12 residues. Trimming took 6 bases from V and 0 from J, leaving 6 bases between them. The V gene's germline CDR1 is SGHTS and CDR2 YDEGEE. CDR3 protein: CASKGDQETQYF. Written as DNA, the CDR3 is TGTGCCAGCAAGGGGGACCAAGAGACCCAGTACTTC. Variable domain in full (rest from reference TRBV5-8 and TRBJ2-5): EAGVTQSPTHLIKTRGQQATLRCSPISGHTSVYWYQQALGLGLQFLLWYDEGEERNRGNFPPRFSGRQFPNYSSELNVNALELEDSALYLCASKGDQETQYFGPGTRLLVL.

The rearrangement joins TRBV6-5 to TRBJ1-2; D call uncertain. Germline assignment: CDR1 MNHEY and CDR2 SVGAGI. The CDR3 sequence is 13 residues long. V was trimmed by 5 bases and J by 7 bases, leaving 14 bases between them. In DNA, the CDR3 is TGTGCCAGCAGTCCAGGACTACGGCCTGGCTACACCTTC. Its protein is CASSPGLRPGYTF.

The chain employs TRBV3-1 (or the pseudogene TRBV3-2) and TRBJ1-2, with D uncertain. V was shortened by 1 base and J by 5 bases, with 11 bases between the two germline ends. This CDR3 is 14 amino acids long. Germline CDR1 reads LGHDT; CDR2 reads YNNKEL (reference sequence). CDR3 residues: CASSQVAVGYGYTF. The CDR3, as DNA: TGTGCCAGCAGCCAAGTAGCGGTAGGATATGGCTACACCTTC.

The chain employs TRBV18 and TRBJ2-2; 7 bases fit TRBD1. CDR3 length: 17 amino acids. Germline CDR1 and CDR2: KGHSH and LQKENI. V lost 2 bases, J lost 4 bases, and 10 bases stayed unmatched. For the CDR3, the DNA is TGTGCCAGCTCACCAACGCCCCAGGCAGGGGGCACCGGGGAGCTGTTTTTT. Translated, it gives CASSPTPQAGGTGELFF.

This clone was detected only once. The V gene is TRBV7-2, the J gene TRBJ1-1; 7 bases fit TRBD1. V shed 5 bases and J 1 base; nucleotides not matched to a gene: 7. Looked up from germline, CDR1 is SGHTA and CDR2 is FQGNSA. The CDR3 consists of 15 residues. CDR3 amino acids: CASSRTGDGNTEAFF. The CDR3 bases are TGTGCCAGCAGCCGCACAGGGGATGGGAACACTGAAGCTTTCTTT.